This is a list of T cell receptor beta chains from one sample in a study of molecular identifiers for immune sequencing clone quantification. TCRdb independently ran MiXCR on the PCR reads; one entry per CDR3 protein. The sample includes about 65,000 distinct CDR3 sequences, under 20% seen only once; the top ten take about 1.6%. The sequencing sample was made of naive CD8+ T cells from blood, with Jurkat cell RNA spiked in. These receptor sequences come from a human donor in good health. Some libraries in this study had Jurkat cell RNA spiked in. CDR3s include the opening cysteine and the closing phenylalanine or tryptophan. The order of the fields is V gene, clone size, CDR3 length, D gene, J gene, CDR3 protein, CDR3 DNA. The D gene is left open where the match is weak. For some rows the clone size is stated as once, few or many, or as a class when expanded; others skip it.

v_call: TRBV4-3
clone_size: NA
cdr3_length: 14
d_call: NA
j_call: TRBJ2-7
cdr3_aa: CASSQDEGPYEQYF
cdr3_nt: TGCGCCAGCAGCCAAGATGAGGGACCGTACGAGCAGTACTTC

v_call: TRBV19
clone_size: many
cdr3_length: 16
d_call: NA
j_call: TRBJ1-5
cdr3_aa: CASSNREPLGNQPQHF
cdr3_nt: TGTGCCAGTAGTAACCGGGAACCTTTGGGCAATCAGCCCCAGCATTTT

v_call: TRBV9
clone_size: once
cdr3_length: 16
d_call: NA
j_call: TRBJ2-1
cdr3_aa: CASSVVPSKATDEQFF
cdr3_nt: TGTGCCAGCAGCGTAGTTCCCTCCAAGGCTACGGATGAGCAGTTCTTC

v_call: TRBV7-9
clone_size: NA
cdr3_length: 15
d_call: NA
j_call: TRBJ1-4
cdr3_aa: CASSLDNRPFEKLFF
cdr3_nt: TGTGCCAGCAGCTTAGACAACAGACCATTTGAAAAACTGTTTTTT

v_call: TRBV7-2
clone_size: many
cdr3_length: 13
d_call: TRBD2
j_call: TRBJ2-7
cdr3_aa: CASSLGLLYEQYF
cdr3_nt: TGTGCCAGCAGCTTGGGACTATTATACGAGCAGTACTTC

v_call: TRBV20-1
clone_size: many
cdr3_length: 17
d_call: TRBD2
j_call: TRBJ2-5
cdr3_aa: CSARPPHSGREGWTQYF
cdr3_nt: TGCAGTGCTAGGCCCCCCCATAGCGGGAGGGAGGGTTGGACCCAGTACTTC

v_call: TRBV4-1
clone_size: many
cdr3_length: 16
d_call: NA
j_call: TRBJ1-2
cdr3_aa: CASSHSKALFGGGYTF
cdr3_nt: TGCGCCAGCAGCCACTCCAAAGCCCTCTTTGGGGGTGGCTACACCTTC

v_call: TRBV5-6
clone_size: many
cdr3_length: 14
d_call: NA
j_call: TRBJ2-7
cdr3_aa: CASSLGGSTYEQYF
cdr3_nt: TGTGCCAGCAGCTTGGGCGGCAGTACCTACGAGCAGTACTTC

v_call: TRBV25-1
clone_size: many
cdr3_length: 18
d_call: TRBD2
j_call: TRBJ2-1
cdr3_aa: CASSGYRVTSGVPYEQFF
cdr3_nt: TGTGCCAGCAGTGGCTACAGGGTTACTAGCGGGGTCCCCTATGAGCAGTTCTTC

v_call: TRBV11-3
clone_size: NA
cdr3_length: 14
d_call: TRBD2
j_call: TRBJ2-7
cdr3_aa: CAGSLTSGTYEQYF
cdr3_nt: TGTGCCGGCAGCTTAACTAGCGGGACCTACGAGCAGTACTTC

v_call: TRBV7-2
clone_size: medium-sized
cdr3_length: 16
d_call: NA
j_call: TRBJ2-3
cdr3_aa: CASSLVSGTPTDTQYF
cdr3_nt: TGTGCCAGCAGCTTAGTGTCTGGGACTCCCACAGATACGCAGTATTTT

v_call: TRBV4-1
clone_size: many
cdr3_length: 14
d_call: NA
j_call: TRBJ1-1
cdr3_aa: CASTPGAANTEAFF
cdr3_nt: TGCGCCAGCACCCCCGGAGCAGCAAACACTGAAGCTTTCTTT

v_call: TRBV7-2
clone_size: many
cdr3_length: 16
d_call: NA
j_call: TRBJ2-7
cdr3_aa: CASSFLGGGRKYEQYF
cdr3_nt: TGTGCCAGCAGCTTCCTAGGGGGCGGGAGGAAGTACGAGCAGTACTTC

v_call: TRBV12-3/TRBV12-4
clone_size: many
cdr3_length: 13
d_call: NA
j_call: TRBJ1-1
cdr3_aa: CASSLGTIPEAFF
cdr3_nt: TGTGCCAGCAGTTTGGGGACCATCCCTGAAGCTTTCTTT

v_call: TRBV24-1
clone_size: many
cdr3_length: 17
d_call: TRBD2
j_call: TRBJ2-1
cdr3_aa: CATSDPTLAGGNNEQFF
cdr3_nt: TGTGCCACCAGTGATCCGACCCTAGCGGGAGGGAACAATGAGCAGTTCTTC

v_call: TRBV19
clone_size: NA
cdr3_length: 12
d_call: NA
j_call: TRBJ1-3
cdr3_aa: CASTASGNTIYF
cdr3_nt: TGTGCCAGTACCGCATCTGGAAACACCATATATTTT

v_call: TRBV6-2/TRBV6-3
clone_size: once
cdr3_length: 15
d_call: NA
j_call: TRBJ2-2
cdr3_aa: CASSYLGSGTGGLFF
cdr3_nt: TGTGCCAGCAGTTACCTCGGGTCGGGAACCGGGGGGCTGTTTTTT

v_call: TRBV4-1
clone_size: many
cdr3_length: 14
d_call: NA
j_call: TRBJ2-5
cdr3_aa: CASSRQDGLETQYF
cdr3_nt: TGCGCCAGCAGCCGTCAAGATGGGCTCGAGACCCAGTACTTC

v_call: TRBV6-2/TRBV6-3
clone_size: many
cdr3_length: 16
d_call: TRBD2
j_call: TRBJ2-3
cdr3_aa: CASSYGTSGITDTQYF
cdr3_nt: TGTGCCAGCAGTTACGGGACTAGCGGGATCACAGATACGCAGTATTTT

v_call: TRBV27
clone_size: many
cdr3_length: 15
d_call: NA
j_call: TRBJ1-6
cdr3_aa: CASSLYRTNPRELHF
cdr3_nt: TGTGCCAGCAGTTTATACAGGACAAACCCCCGGGAGCTCCACTTT

v_call: TRBV27
clone_size: many
cdr3_length: 21
d_call: NA
j_call: TRBJ2-7
cdr3_aa: CASSPSPPTSPTFDTGYEQYF
cdr3_nt: TGTGCCAGCAGTCCCTCACCCCCGACTAGTCCCACGTTCGACACGGGGTACGAGCAGTACTTC

v_call: TRBV4-1
clone_size: many
cdr3_length: 17
d_call: TRBD2
j_call: TRBJ2-5
cdr3_aa: CASSQEGLAGRFETQYF
cdr3_nt: TGCGCCAGCAGCCAAGAGGGCCTAGCGGGACGGTTCGAGACCCAGTACTTC

v_call: TRBV5-6
clone_size: many
cdr3_length: 14
d_call: NA
j_call: TRBJ2-7
cdr3_aa: CASSLSGRTYEQYF
cdr3_nt: TGTGCCAGCAGCTTGTCCGGCAGAACCTACGAGCAGTACTTC

v_call: TRBV3-1
clone_size: many
cdr3_length: 17
d_call: NA
j_call: TRBJ2-1
cdr3_aa: CASSQVPRTGGYNEQFF
cdr3_nt: TGTGCCAGCAGCCAAGTTCCGAGGACCGGAGGGTACAATGAGCAGTTCTTC

v_call: TRBV10-3
clone_size: medium-sized
cdr3_length: 17
d_call: NA
j_call: TRBJ2-3
cdr3_aa: CAILDGTGIIGTDTQYF
cdr3_nt: TGTGCCATCCTAGACGGAACAGGGATTATTGGCACAGATACGCAGTATTTT

v_call: TRBV2
clone_size: many
cdr3_length: 14
d_call: TRBD2
j_call: TRBJ2-7
cdr3_aa: CASSLLAGEYEQYF
cdr3_nt: TGTGCCAGCAGCCTACTAGCGGGAGAGTACGAGCAGTACTTC

v_call: TRBV24-1
clone_size: NA
cdr3_length: 15
d_call: NA
j_call: TRBJ2-5
cdr3_aa: CATSDPTSWGETQYF
cdr3_nt: TGTGCCACCAGTGATCCGACAAGCTGGGGGGAGACCCAGTACTTC

v_call: TRBV20-1
clone_size: many
cdr3_length: 12
d_call: NA
j_call: TRBJ1-1
cdr3_aa: CSARWLSPEAFF
cdr3_nt: TGCAGTGCTAGATGGTTGTCCCCTGAAGCTTTCTTT

v_call: TRBV12-3/TRBV12-4
clone_size: many
cdr3_length: 14
d_call: TRBD1
j_call: TRBJ1-5
cdr3_aa: CASRSTGANQPQHF
cdr3_nt: TGTGCCAGCAGGAGTACAGGGGCCAATCAGCCCCAGCATTTT

v_call: TRBV6-5
clone_size: many
cdr3_length: 14
d_call: NA
j_call: TRBJ2-7
cdr3_aa: CASSYSGSDYEQYF
cdr3_nt: TGTGCCAGCAGTTACTCCGGGTCGGACTACGAGCAGTACTTC

v_call: TRBV5-6
clone_size: many
cdr3_length: 15
d_call: NA
j_call: TRBJ1-2
cdr3_aa: CASSFSSPYPYGYTF
cdr3_nt: TGTGCCAGCAGCTTTTCTTCCCCATATCCCTATGGCTACACCTTC

v_call: TRBV19
clone_size: many
cdr3_length: 15
d_call: TRBD1
j_call: TRBJ2-7
cdr3_aa: CASSIRPQGGYEQYF
cdr3_nt: TGTGCCAGTAGTATAAGACCACAGGGGGGCTACGAGCAGTACTTC

v_call: TRBV29-1
clone_size: many
cdr3_length: 12
d_call: NA
j_call: TRBJ1-2
cdr3_aa: CSGMRGVDGYTF
cdr3_nt: TGCAGTGGCATGAGGGGGGTCGATGGCTACACCTTC

v_call: TRBV7-9
clone_size: many
cdr3_length: 16
d_call: NA
j_call: TRBJ1-4
cdr3_aa: CASSPPQGTEEEKLFF
cdr3_nt: TGTGCCAGCAGCCCACCCCAGGGGACCGAAGAAGAAAAACTGTTTTTT

v_call: TRBV7-2
clone_size: many
cdr3_length: 14
d_call: NA
j_call: TRBJ2-3
cdr3_aa: CASSLALGTDTQYF
cdr3_nt: TGTGCCAGCAGCTTAGCCCTGGGCACAGATACGCAGTATTTT

v_call: TRBV27
clone_size: many
cdr3_length: 14
d_call: NA
j_call: TRBJ1-4
cdr3_aa: CASSRFTTNEKLFF
cdr3_nt: TGTGCCAGCAGTCGTTTTACAACTAATGAAAAACTGTTTTTT

v_call: TRBV7-6
clone_size: many
cdr3_length: 19
d_call: TRBD2
j_call: TRBJ2-1
cdr3_aa: CASSFWASGSGVAYNEQFF
cdr3_nt: TGTGCCAGCAGCTTTTGGGCTAGCGGGAGTGGTGTGGCCTACAATGAGCAGTTCTTC

v_call: TRBV5-4
clone_size: many
cdr3_length: 14
d_call: NA
j_call: TRBJ2-3
cdr3_aa: CASSLPGITDTQYF
cdr3_nt: TGTGCCAGCAGCTTGCCGGGAATCACAGATACGCAGTATTTT

v_call: TRBV12-3/TRBV12-4
clone_size: few
cdr3_length: 13
d_call: NA
j_call: TRBJ2-1
cdr3_aa: CASTPIPGNEQFF
cdr3_nt: TGTGCCAGCACCCCCATCCCCGGGAATGAGCAGTTCTTC

v_call: TRBV7-6
clone_size: many
cdr3_length: 15
d_call: TRBD2
j_call: TRBJ2-7
cdr3_aa: CASSLGRGGAYEQYF
cdr3_nt: TGTGCCAGCAGCTTAGGGCGGGGGGGCGCGTACGAGCAGTACTTC

v_call: TRBV5-3
clone_size: few
cdr3_length: 12
d_call: NA
j_call: TRBJ2-1
cdr3_aa: CAGSGTYNEQFF
cdr3_nt: TGTGCCGGTAGCGGAACCTACAATGAGCAGTTCTTC

v_call: TRBV6-5
clone_size: many
cdr3_length: 15
d_call: NA
j_call: TRBJ1-5
cdr3_aa: CASSYSVDSNQPQHF
cdr3_nt: TGTGCCAGCAGTTACTCAGTGGATAGCAATCAGCCCCAGCATTTT

v_call: TRBV4-1
clone_size: NA
cdr3_length: 14
d_call: NA
j_call: TRBJ1-1
cdr3_aa: CASSPYEGNTEAFF
cdr3_nt: TGCGCCAGCAGCCCCTATGAAGGGAACACTGAAGCTTTCTTT

v_call: TRBV10-1
clone_size: many
cdr3_length: 17
d_call: NA
j_call: TRBJ1-1
cdr3_aa: CASSSIGRGGWGTEAFF
cdr3_nt: TGCGCCAGCAGCTCCATTGGCAGGGGCGGATGGGGAACTGAAGCTTTCTTT

v_call: TRBV7-9
clone_size: many
cdr3_length: 16
d_call: NA
j_call: TRBJ2-2
cdr3_aa: CASSSSIRGFTGELFF
cdr3_nt: TGTGCCAGCAGCTCAAGTATCCGGGGTTTTACCGGGGAGCTGTTTTTT

v_call: TRBV27
clone_size: many
cdr3_length: 18
d_call: TRBD2
j_call: TRBJ2-2
cdr3_aa: CASSLSSTSGRSSGELFF
cdr3_nt: TGTGCCAGCAGTTTATCGTCGACTAGCGGGAGGTCTAGCGGGGAGCTGTTTTTT

v_call: TRBV5-1
clone_size: many
cdr3_length: 14
d_call: TRBD1
j_call: TRBJ1-2
cdr3_aa: CASSLETGGAGYTF
cdr3_nt: TGCGCCAGCAGCTTGGAAACAGGGGGAGCTGGCTACACCTTC

v_call: TRBV13
clone_size: many
cdr3_length: 13
d_call: NA
j_call: TRBJ2-3
cdr3_aa: CASSLEGSDTQYF
cdr3_nt: TGTGCCAGCAGCCTGGAGGGGTCAGATACGCAGTATTTT